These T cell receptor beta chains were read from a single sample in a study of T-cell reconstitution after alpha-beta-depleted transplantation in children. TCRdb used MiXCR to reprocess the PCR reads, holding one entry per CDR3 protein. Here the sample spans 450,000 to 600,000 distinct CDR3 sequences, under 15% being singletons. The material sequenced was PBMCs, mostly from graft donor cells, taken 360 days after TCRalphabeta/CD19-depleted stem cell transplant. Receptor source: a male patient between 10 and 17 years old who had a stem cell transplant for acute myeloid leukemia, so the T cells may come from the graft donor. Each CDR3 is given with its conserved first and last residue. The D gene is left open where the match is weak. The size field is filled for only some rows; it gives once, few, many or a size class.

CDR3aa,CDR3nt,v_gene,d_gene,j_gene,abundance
CASSLRVEVPYNEQFF,TGTGCCAGCAGCTTAAGGGTCGAGGTCCCCTACAATGAGCAGTTCTTC,TRBV11-3,NA,TRBJ2-1,NA
CASSWLGKSEAFF,TGTGCCAGCAGCTGGTTAGGGAAGTCTGAAGCTTTCTTT,TRBV5-5,NA,TRBJ1-1,few
CASSLWLTGSGYTF,TGTGCCAGCAGTTTATGGTTGACAGGGTCTGGCTACACCTTC,TRBV28,TRBD1,TRBJ1-2,few
CASSVGPGTQYF,TGTGCCAGCAGCGTAGGCCCCGGGACCCAGTACTTC,TRBV9,NA,TRBJ2-5,few
CASSSTGTQGEQYF,TGTGCCAGCAGTTCCACCGGGACCCAAGGAGAGCAGTACTTC,TRBV6-5,NA,TRBJ2-7,NA
CSAGESSGLTTDTQYF,TGCAGTGCTGGTGAATCTAGCGGACTGACCACAGATACGCAGTATTTT,TRBV20-1,TRBD2,TRBJ2-3,few
CASSLGRFNEKLFF,TGTGCCAGCAGCCTCGGACGGTTTAATGAAAAACTGTTTTTT,TRBV11-1,NA,TRBJ1-4,many
CASGKGQKTQYF,TGTGCCAGCGGGAAGGGGCAAAAGACCCAGTACTTC,TRBV6-5,NA,TRBJ2-5,once
CASSTGTSGKETQYF,TGTGCCAGCAGTACCGGGACTAGCGGGAAGGAGACCCAGTACTTC,TRBV12-3/TRBV12-4,TRBD2,TRBJ2-5,NA
CASSPLDRASYEQYF,TGTGCCAGCTCACCCCTAGACAGGGCCTCCTACGAGCAGTACTTC,TRBV18,TRBD1,TRBJ2-7,NA
CATSRGRGFLGYTF,TGTGCCACCAGCAGAGGCAGGGGGTTTCTTGGCTACACCTTC,TRBV15,TRBD1,TRBJ1-2,NA
CASSLISGSSSGHEQYF,TGTGCCAGCAGCTTAATCAGCGGGAGTTCAAGCGGCCACGAGCAGTACTTC,TRBV7-8,TRBD2,TRBJ2-7,NA
CASSLAWGTGTEAFF,TGCGCCAGCAGCTTGGCTTGGGGTACGGGCACTGAAGCTTTCTTT,TRBV5-1,NA,TRBJ1-1,many
CASSRDIRETQYF,TGCGCCAGCAGCCGGGACATCAGAGAGACCCAGTACTTC,TRBV5-1,NA,TRBJ2-5,NA
CASSQTTGSYNEQFF,TGTGCCAGCAGCCAAACCACAGGGTCCTACAATGAGCAGTTCTTC,TRBV3-1,NA,TRBJ2-1,many
CASRTGTGFREQYF,TGTGCCAGCAGGACCGGGACAGGGTTTAGGGAGCAGTACTTC,TRBV6-1,TRBD1,TRBJ2-7,NA
CASSLAPIAAIYF,TGTGCCAGCAGCTTAGCGCCTATCGCCGCCATATATTTT,TRBV7-9,NA,TRBJ1-3,few
CASSLTGLTLNQPQHF,TGTGCCAGCAGTTTAACGGGTCTCACCCTCAATCAGCCCCAGCATTTT,TRBV12-3/TRBV12-4,NA,TRBJ1-5,NA
CSVESSGGSTDTQYF,TGCAGCGTTGAATCATCCGGGGGAAGCACAGATACGCAGTATTTT,TRBV29-1,NA,TRBJ2-3,NA
CSARGGKQSLYEQYF,TGCAGTGCTAGAGGTGGGAAGCAGAGCTTGTACGAGCAGTACTTC,TRBV20-1,NA,TRBJ2-7,few
CASSVAASAGQGAYEQYF,TGTGCCAGCAGCGTAGCTGCGAGTGCTGGACAGGGAGCCTACGAGCAGTACTTC,TRBV9,TRBD1,TRBJ2-7,few
CASSLEPGVFSYEQYF,TGTGCCAGCAGCTTAGAACCAGGTGTTTTCTCCTACGAGCAGTACTTC,TRBV7-9,NA,TRBJ2-7,few
CASRTPQGPNTGELFF,TGCGCCAGCAGAACTCCCCAGGGACCCAACACCGGGGAGCTGTTTTTT,TRBV4-1,NA,TRBJ2-2,few
CSARTAASDNEQFF,TGCAGTGCTAGAACAGCGGCAAGTGACAATGAGCAGTTCTTC,TRBV20-1,NA,TRBJ2-1,few
CASSMGLAGPRQFF,TGTGCCAGTAGTATGGGGCTAGCGGGACCTCGGCAGTTCTTC,TRBV19,TRBD2,TRBJ2-1,NA
CASSVDGPSYNEQFF,TGTGCCAGCAGCGTAGATGGCCCCTCCTACAATGAGCAGTTCTTC,TRBV9,NA,TRBJ2-1,few
CASSTPFSGTSGIKTQYF,TGTGCCAGCTCAACGCCATTTTCCGGGACTAGCGGGATTAAGACCCAGTACTTC,TRBV18,TRBD2,TRBJ2-5,NA
CASSLAPSGRVNEQFF,TGTGCCAGCAGCTTAGCGCCTAGCGGGAGGGTGAATGAGCAGTTCTTC,TRBV11-1,TRBD2,TRBJ2-1,few
CALKWSGANVLTF,TGCGCCCTCAAATGGTCTGGGGCCAACGTCCTGACTTTC,TRBV4-3,NA,TRBJ2-6,NA
CSAGGALAGDLRVYEQYF,TGCAGCGCCGGAGGGGCTCTAGCGGGAGACCTTCGGGTCTACGAGCAGTACTTC,TRBV29-1,TRBD2,TRBJ2-7,many
CASSSTGGWTEAFF,TGTGCCAGCAGTTCGACAGGGGGTTGGACTGAAGCTTTCTTT,TRBV27,TRBD1,TRBJ1-1,many
CASSPQSNRGGSYEQYF,TGTGCCAGCTCACCACAATCAAATCGGGGGGGCTCCTACGAGCAGTACTTC,TRBV18,TRBD2,TRBJ2-7,many
CASSPTGLGYGYTF,TGTGCCAGTAGCCCGACAGGGCTAGGCTATGGCTACACCTTC,TRBV19,TRBD1,TRBJ1-2,many
CASKPGQGVTGELFF,TGTGCCAGCAAGCCGGGACAGGGGGTGACCGGGGAGCTGTTTTTT,TRBV25-1,TRBD1,TRBJ2-2,many
CASKGTGYYEQYF,TGTGCCAGCAAGGGGACAGGGTACTACGAGCAGTACTTC,TRBV7-9,TRBD1,TRBJ2-7,NA
CASSPGRVNQPQHF,TGTGCCAGCAGTCCGGGGCGGGTCAATCAGCCCCAGCATTTT,TRBV27,NA,TRBJ1-5,few
CASSQHSSDEQYF,TGTGCCAGCAGCCAGCACTCATCGGACGAGCAGTACTTC,TRBV3-1,NA,TRBJ2-7,few
CSVEDLRGPGANVLTF,TGCAGCGTTGAAGATCTGAGGGGGCCCGGGGCCAACGTCCTGACTTTC,TRBV29-1,TRBD1,TRBJ2-6,many
CASSARDRQNTEAFF,TGTGCCAGCAGCGCCCGGGACCGACAGAACACTGAAGCTTTCTTT,TRBV3-1,NA,TRBJ1-1,many
CATSRDIVGGKIWEQFF,TGTGCCACCAGCAGAGATATAGTGGGAGGAAAAATATGGGAGCAGTTCTTC,TRBV15,NA,TRBJ2-1,few
CASSHRGLAASTDTQYF,TGTGCCAGCAGTCACCGAGGACTAGCGGCTAGCACAGATACGCAGTATTTT,TRBV6-2/TRBV6-3,TRBD2,TRBJ2-3,NA